A single sample gave rise to the 25 T cell receptor beta chains below, sequenced in a study of early T cells in non-severe SARS-CoV-2 infection. TCRdb called the 5' RACE reads again in MiXCR, with one record for every CDR3 protein. Among roughly 25,000 distinct CDR3 sequences listed, 4% to 5% were seen once. Sequencing used whole blood. These receptors all come from an adult who was a healthcare worker with PCR-confirmed SARS-CoV-2 infection or an uninfected control (not recorded which).

This clonotype was seen repeatedly, ten times or more. V and J are TRBV20-1 and TRBJ2-5; 7 nucleotides agree with TRBD2. The V gene end was trimmed by 6 bases and the J gene end by 5 bases; junction bases not matched to a gene: 6. This CDR3 has 12 residues. Germline V gives CDR1 DFQATT, CDR2 SNEGSKA (reference sequence). The CDR3 protein is CSALAGQETQYF. The CDR3 DNA reads as TGCAGTGCCTTAGCGGGCCAGGAGACCCAGTACTTC.

The table lists this clonotype with many counts. V and J are TRBV12-3 or TRBV12-4 and TRBJ2-7; weak D call: TRBD2 (6 bases). This CDR3 comprises 16 residues. Between the trimmed V and J ends, which lost 5 bases and 1 base, there was a span of 18 bases. The CDR3 protein is CASSPPARGKSYEQYF. Written as DNA, the CDR3 is TGTGCCAGCAGTCCTCCAGCTCGGGGGAAGTCCTACGAGCAGTACTTC.

By its share, this clonotype is medium-sized (0.01 to 0.1%). J is TRBJ2-2 and V is TRBV20-1; no definite D call. Trimming cost V 0 bases and J 6 bases, with 11 bases left between them. The CDR3 is made up of 14 amino acids. Germline CDR1 is DFQATT and CDR2 is SNEGSKA (reference sequence). CDR3 bases: TGCAGTGCTAGAGATCGGCGATACGCCGGGGAGCTGTTTTTT. Its translation: CSARDRRYAGELFF.

This clonotype was seen only a few times. This chain links TRBV20-1 with TRBJ2-3; the D call may be TRBD1 or TRBD2 (5 bases each). Trimming cost V 3 bases and J 4 bases, with 11 bases left between them. Germline V gene sequence: CDR1 DFQATT, CDR2 SNEGSKA (reference sequence). The CDR3 covers 13 residues. Here the CDR3 DNA reads TGCAGTGCTAGGGTCCTGGGGGCAGATACGCAGTATTTT. The encoded protein is CSARVLGADTQYF.

About this clonotype itself: A single base separates this from a much larger clone, so it may be a read error. V usage is TRBV7-9 and J usage is TRBJ1-2; no clear D. In germline, CDR1 is SEHNR, CDR2 FQNEAQ (reference sequence). The CDR3 loop spans 13 amino acids. CDR3 sequence reads: CTSSLNALYGYTF. For the CDR3, the DNA is TGTACCAGCAGCTTAAACGCCTTATATGGCTACACCTTC.

This clonotype appeared many times. The V and J genes are TRBV7-2 and TRBJ2-3; D call uncertain. Trimming removed 5 bases from V and 4 bases from J, with 13 bases in between. The CDR3 is 14 amino acids. Germline CDR1 SGHTA, CDR2 FQGNSA. The CDR3 nucleotides are TGTGCCAGCAGCCGAACCTCTAGTGCAGATACGCAGTATTTT. It translates to CASSRTSSADTQYF.

Within the sample, this clonotype is medium-sized (0.01 to 0.1%). The rearrangement uses TRBV11-2 and TRBJ2-7; D is possibly TRBD2 (6 bases). Germline assignment: CDR1 SGHAT and CDR2 FQNNGV. V lost 5 bases and J lost 3, with 17 bases in between. This CDR3 region has 15 residues. The CDR3 DNA reads TGTGCCAGCAGCCCCGGGATAGCGGACGACTACGAGCAGTACTTC. Translated, it gives CASSPGIADDYEQYF.

The sample holds many counts of this clonotype. The chain couples TRBV2 to TRBJ2-7; D may correspond to TRBD1 or TRBD2 (5 bases each). CDR3 size: 15 residues. V lost 1 base and J lost 3, with 13 bases in between. Germline CDR1 is SNHLY and CDR2 is FYNNEI. The CDR3: CASSEGPGSGYEQYF. The CDR3 bases are TGTGCCAGCAGTGAAGGGCCAGGGAGCGGCTACGAGCAGTACTTC.

This clonotype was detected ten times or more. The CDR3 reads CASSYSTGVETQYF. In nucleotides, the CDR3 is TGTGCCAGCAGTTACTCGACAGGGGTGGAGACCCAGTACTTC. The J gene is TRBJ2-5, the V gene TRBV6-2 or TRBV6-3, with TRBD1 identical over 8 bases. The CDR3 is made up of 14 amino acids. Trimming at V came to 0 bases and at J to 5 bases, leaving 2 bases not matched to a gene. Germline V gives CDR1 MNHEY, CDR2 SVGEGT.

Ten or more counts support this clonotype. The gene calls are TRBV3-1 and TRBJ2-7; the match to TRBD1 covers 8 bases. J was trimmed by 0 bases and V by 3 bases; bases with no gene match: 4. The germline V gene has CDR1 LGHDT and CDR2 YNNKEL (reference sequence). The CDR3 loop spans 15 amino acids. The CDR3 spells CASSQLDRASYEQYF. CDR3 bases: TGTGCCAGCAGCCAGTTGGACAGGGCCTCCTACGAGCAGTACTTC.

This clonotype was seen ten or more times. The V and J genes are TRBV7-8 and TRBJ2-7; D remains unclear. Trimming shortened V by 5 bases and J by 3 bases, and 17 bases separated the two germline ends. CDR3 length equals 15 residues. The germline gives CDR1 SGHVS, CDR2 FQNEAQ. The chain's CDR3 is CASSPEPPGHYEQYF. In nucleotides, the CDR3 is TGTGCCAGCAGCCCGGAACCCCCGGGCCACTACGAGCAGTACTTC. Variable domain in full (rest from reference TRBV7-8 and TRBJ2-7): GAGVSQSPRYKVAKRGQDVALRCDPISGHVSLFWYQQALGQGPEFLTYFQNEAQLDKSGLPSDRFFAERPEGSVSTLKIQRTQQEDSAVYLCASSPEPPGHYEQYFGPGTRLTVT.

This clonotype has at least ten counts. The chain combines TRBV6-2 or TRBV6-3 with TRBJ2-7, with a tentative D call TRBD2 (5 bases). V gave up 4 bases and J gave up 2 bases, with 9 bases separating them. This CDR3 has 13 amino acids. CDR1 is MNHEY, CDR2 SVGEGT, per germline. The CDR3 here is CASSLGLAYEQYF. The DNA of the CDR3 is TGTGCCAGCAGTTTAGGACTTGCCTACGAGCAGTACTTC.

This clonotype was counted between two and nine times. The J gene is TRBJ2-5, the V gene TRBV6-2 or TRBV6-3; D is unresolved. V was clipped by 5 bases and J by 5 bases, with 15 bases between them. Per germline, CDR1 MNHEY and CDR2 SVGEGT. This CDR3 spans 14 amino acids. DNA of the CDR3: TGTGCCAGCAGTAGCCGCCTAGGTGGTGAGACCCAGTACTTC. Its translation is CASSSRLGGETQYF.

This clonotype has a count of ten or more. This chain links TRBV12-3 or TRBV12-4 with TRBJ1-3; 9 bases map to TRBD1. The J segment lost 0 bases and the V segment lost 3 bases, leaving 6 bases of the junction unmatched. CDR3 length: 17 residues. The CDR3 DNA sequence: TGTGCCAGCAGTTTTGCGACAGGGGGGCCCTCTGGAAACACCATATATTTT. Amino acid sequence: CASSFATGGPSGNTIYF.

The chain employs TRBV6-2 or TRBV6-3 and TRBJ2-7; 9 positions match TRBD2. Germline V gene data show CDR1 as MNHEY and CDR2 as SVGEGT. This CDR3 is built from 18 residues. J lost 0 bases, V lost 6 bases, and 15 bases had no gene match. CDR3 coding DNA: TGTGCCAGCAGCCGACCCACTAGCGGGCCAACCGCCTCCTACGAGCAGTACTTC. Protein product: CASSRPTSGPTASYEQYF.

This clonotype came up a few times. This rearrangement joins TRBV7-9 to TRBJ2-7; D is undetermined. CDR1 SEHNR and CDR2 FQNEAQ come from the germline V gene (reference sequence). The CDR3 sequence is 14 residues long. Trimming cost V 0 bases and J 1 base, with 7 bases left between them. The CDR3 loop is CASSLATTSYEQYF. CDR3 sequence (DNA): TGTGCCAGCAGCTTAGCTACGACATCCTACGAGCAGTACTTC. Filled out from reference TRBV7-9 and TRBJ2-7, the complete variable domain reads DTGVSQNPRHKITKRGQNVTFRCDPISEHNRLYWYRQTLGQGPEFLTYFQNEAQLEKSRLLSDRFSAERPKGSFSTLEIQRTEQGDSAMYLCASSLATTSYEQYFGPGTRLTVT.

This clonotype was counted ten times or more. V is TRBV20-1 and J is TRBJ2-1; 8 positions agree with TRBD1. V lost 3 bases and J lost 6; bases outside the gene matches: 7. The CDR3 is 14 residues long. Germline V gene sequence: CDR1 DFQATT, CDR2 SNEGSKA (reference sequence). CDR3 in DNA: TGCAGTGCTAGTAAGGGACAGGTTCTCAATGAGCAGTTCTTC. Residues: CSASKGQVLNEQFF.

This clonotype was counted a few times. The genes are TRBV11-2 and TRBJ2-1; perhaps TRBD1 as D (6 bases). V gave up 8 bases and J gave up 5 bases, with 7 bases separating them. The CDR3 length is 11 residues. Germline-derived CDR1 and CDR2 are SGHAT and FQNNGV. CDR3 sequence (DNA): TGTGCCAGCCGACAGGACAATGAGCAGTTCTTC. Translating gives CASRQDNEQFF.

This chain links TRBV27 with TRBJ1-1; unclear D gene. The CDR3 loop spans 13 amino acids. Germline V gene lookup returns CDR1 MNHEY and CDR2 SMNVEV (reference sequence). Trimming took 6 bases from V and 4 from J, leaving 12 bases between them. CDR3 residues: CASSSTWATEAFF. As DNA, the CDR3 is TGTGCCAGCAGCTCTACCTGGGCCACTGAAGCTTTCTTT.

Many counts were recorded for this clonotype. This sequence joins TRBV29-1 and TRBJ1-2; the match to TRBD1 covers 7 bases. J gave up 6 bases and V 7 bases, and 11 bases lay outside the gene matches. CDR1 and CDR2 from the germline V gene are SQVTM and ANQGSEA. This CDR3 region has 13 residues. The CDR3 here is CSAVGQVEDGYTF. The CDR3 DNA reads TGCAGCGCTGTCGGACAGGTCGAGGATGGCTACACCTTC.

This clonotype was recorded many times. This chain connects TRBV12-3 or TRBV12-4 to TRBJ2-7, with D unclear. The V end lost 6 bases, the J end lost 1 base, and 7 bases lay between the germline ends. The CDR3 runs 12 residues. CDR3 bases: TGTGCCAGCAGCTCTACTTCCTACGAGCAGTACTTC. It is translated as CASSSTSYEQYF.

Many counts were recorded for this clonotype. The chain has TRBV20-1 and TRBJ1-2; 11 nucleotides line up with TRBD1. This CDR3 has 14 residues. Germline assignment: CDR1 DFQATT and CDR2 SNEGSKA (reference sequence). V shed 6 bases and J 4 bases; nucleotides not matched to a gene: 7. The CDR3 is CSAPGQGGAYGYTF. For the CDR3, the DNA is TGCAGTGCCCCGGGACAGGGGGGGGCCTATGGCTACACCTTC.

This clonotype has ten or more counts. The chain joins TRBV7-9 to TRBJ2-3, with D perhaps TRBD1 or TRBD2 (5 bases each). This CDR3 is 15 amino acids long. CDR1 SEHNR and CDR2 FQNEAQ come from the germline V gene (reference sequence). The V gene lost 4 bases and the J gene lost 0 bases, with 11 bases spanning the gap. The CDR3 nucleotides read TGTGCCAGCAGCTCTTGGGACCCAAGCACAGATACGCAGTATTTT. Translated: CASSSWDPSTDTQYF.

This clonotype was counted many times. This chain uses TRBV30 with TRBJ1-5; D perhaps matches TRBD1 (6 bases). V was trimmed by 3 bases and J by 7 bases, leaving 13 bases between them. The CDR3 has 13 residues. The germline gives CDR1 GTSNPN, CDR2 SVGIG (reference sequence). The CDR3 protein is CAWSTGIRQPQHF. The DNA for the CDR3 is TGTGCCTGGAGCACAGGGATACGACAGCCCCAGCATTTT. The whole variable domain, remainder taken from reference TRBV30 and TRBJ1-5, is SQTIHQWPATLVQPVGSPLSLECTVEGTSNPNLYWYRQAAGRGLQLLFYSVGIGQISSEVPQNLSASRPQDRQFILSSKKLLLSDSGFYLCAWSTGIRQPQHFGDGTRLSIL.

This clonotype was recorded at least ten times. The genes are TRBV18 and TRBJ1-6; 9 nucleotides align to TRBD1. The J segment lost 10 bases and the V segment lost 3 bases, leaving 4 bases of the junction unmatched. Looked up from germline, CDR1 is KGHSH and CDR2 is LQKENI. The CDR3 spans 14 residues. CDR3 in DNA: TGTGCCAGCTCACCCGGGACAGGGAGCTCACCCCTCCACTTT. Residues: CASSPGTGSSPLHF. Based on the CDR3 plus reference TRBV18 and TRBJ1-6, the full variable domain is NAGVMQNPRHLVRRRGQEARLRCSPMKGHSHVYWYRQLPEEGLKFMVYLQKENIIDESGMPKERFSAEFPKEGPSILRIQQVVRGDSAAYFCASSPGTGSSPLHFGNGTRLTVT.